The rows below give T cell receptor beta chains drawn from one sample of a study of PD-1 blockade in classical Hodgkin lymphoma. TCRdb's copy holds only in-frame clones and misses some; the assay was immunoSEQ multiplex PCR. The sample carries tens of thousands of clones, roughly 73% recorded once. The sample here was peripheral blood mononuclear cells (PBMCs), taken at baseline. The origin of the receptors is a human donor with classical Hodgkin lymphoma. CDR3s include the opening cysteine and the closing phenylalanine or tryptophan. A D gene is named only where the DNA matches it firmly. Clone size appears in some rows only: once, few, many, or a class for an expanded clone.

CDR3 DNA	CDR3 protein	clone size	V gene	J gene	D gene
TGTGCCATCAGTCCTGGGGGTCAGAACACCGGGGAGCTGTTTTTT	CAISPGGQNTGELFF	-	TRBV10-3	TRBJ2-2	-
TGTGCCAGCAGTGCGGATTTTAATTCACCCCTCCACTTT	CASSADFNSPLHF	-	TRBV25-1	TRBJ1-6	-
TGTGCCAGTAGTACCGCGTTCCACCTGACTAGCGGAGAGACCCAGTACTTC	CASSTAFHLTSGETQYF	-	TRBV19	TRBJ2-5	TRBD2
TGTGCCAGCAGCTTAGGGGCCTCGGACAATCAGCCCCAGCATTTT	CASSLGASDNQPQHF	-	TRBV7-9	TRBJ1-5	-
TGTGCCAGCACCGGGGGGGGACAGGGGATTGATGGCTACACCTTC	CASTGGGQGIDGYTF	-	TRBV6-1	TRBJ1-2	TRBD1
TGCAGCGTCATTTTGGCCTCATTCCTTGCTGATAAGAGCGACGAGCAGTACTTC	CSVILASFLADKSDEQYF	-	TRBV29-1	TRBJ2-7	-
TGTGCCAGCAGTTACTCGATGCAGGCCGAGCTCGGCTACACCTTC	CASSYSMQAELGYTF	-	TRBV6-5	TRBJ1-2	-
TGTGCCAGCAGCCAAGATTTAGGGACAGAGCAGTTCTTC	CASSQDLGTEQFF	-	TRBV14	TRBJ2-1	-
TGTGCCATCAGGTCGGAGGGAGTAAACAATGAGCAGTTCTTC	CAIRSEGVNNEQFF	-	TRBV10-3	TRBJ2-1	-
TGTGCCAGCAGCCAGGACAGGGTGGCAAACACCATATATTTT	CASSQDRVANTIYF	-	TRBV11-2	TRBJ1-3	TRBD1
TGTGCCAGCAGCTCCTGGGAGCGGGAGGGATCCTACGAGCAGTACTTC	CASSSWEREGSYEQYF	once	TRBV7-9	TRBJ2-7	TRBD2
TGTGCCAGCAGTTACTCAAGAAGGTCCAATGAGCAGTTCTTC	CASSYSRRSNEQFF	-	TRBV6-5	TRBJ2-1	-
TGCAGCGTCTCTACCGGGACTAGCGTTGCCTACGAGCAGTACTTC	CSVSTGTSVAYEQYF	once	TRBV29-1	TRBJ2-7	TRBD2
TGCAGCGCTGGCCAAGATTTGAATTCTGAAGCTTTCTTT	CSAGQDLNSEAFF	few	TRBV29-1	TRBJ1-1	-
TGTGCCATCAGTGGGCTAGCGGGAGTTTTAAATGAGCAGTTCTTC	CAISGLAGVLNEQFF	-	TRBV10-3	TRBJ2-1	TRBD2
TGTGCCAGCAGCTTAGGAGATACGCAGTATTTT	CASSLGDTQYF	many	TRBV11-3	TRBJ2-3	-
TGTGCCAGCAGCGCACGCTGGGGGGACTCTAGCACAGATACGCAGTATTTT	CASSARWGDSSTDTQYF	few	TRBV9	TRBJ2-3	-
TGTGCCAGCAGTGAAGGTGCGACAGGAAGAAGACAGCCCCAGCATTTT	CASSEGATGRRQPQHF	few	TRBV2	TRBJ1-5	-
TGTGCCAGCAGCTTCCCCCGGGACCTTCGAAACGAGCAGTACTTC	CASSFPRDLRNEQYF	few	TRBV5-6	TRBJ2-7	-
TGTGCATGTGCAGCGACCGTGTCCTACGAGCAGTACTTC	CACAATVSYEQYF	-	TRBV11-2	TRBJ2-7	-
TGCGCCAGCAGATTGAACCCGGGACAGGGCCCCCACGAGCAGTACTTC	CASRLNPGQGPHEQYF	-	TRBV5-1	TRBJ2-7	TRBD1
TGTGCCAGCACCCTTGGGCTAGCGGCGTCCTACGAGCAGTACTTC	CASTLGLAASYEQYF	-	TRBV5-6	TRBJ2-7	TRBD2
TGTGCCAGCAGTCCCCGGACGGACGGGGAGCTGTTTTTT	CASSPRTDGELFF	-	TRBV27	TRBJ2-2	-
TGTGCCAGCAGCGGGACAGGGACGGGCTATGGCTACACCTTC	CASSGTGTGYGYTF	few	TRBV2	TRBJ1-2	TRBD1
TGCGCCAGCAGCCACGGTGATCTGGTCGGGGAGACCCAGTACTTC	CASSHGDLVGETQYF	-	TRBV4-1	TRBJ2-5	-
TGTGCCAGCAGCCTACAGGGGGCTCTTAGGGATGAGCAGTTCTTC	CASSLQGALRDEQFF	few	TRBV16	TRBJ2-1	TRBD1
TGCGCCAGCAAGCGAGGGGAGGGCCCCGGGTACAATGAGCAGTTCTTC	CASKRGEGPGYNEQFF	-	TRBV4-1	TRBJ2-1	TRBD2
TGTGCCAGCAGCCTTCGGACGGTTACCGGGGAGCTGTTTTTT	CASSLRTVTGELFF	-	TRBV11-2	TRBJ2-2	-
TGTGCCAGCTCACCTCGGACAGCCTATGGCTACACCTTC	CASSPRTAYGYTF	-	TRBV18	TRBJ1-2	-
TGTGCCAGCAGTTTAGTCGGTCGGTGGGAGGCGAGCTCCTACGAGCAGTACTTC	CASSLVGRWEASSYEQYF	once	TRBV28	TRBJ2-7	-
TGTGCCAGTTCGGACAGGGAAGAGACCCAGTACTTC	CASSDREETQYF	-	TRBV6-5	TRBJ2-5	TRBD1
TGTGCCAGCAGTTACTCGTCCCTTAGCTCTGGAAACACCATATATTTT	CASSYSSLSSGNTIYF	-	TRBV6-6	TRBJ1-3	-
TGTGCCAGCAGCTGGGGACAGGGCAATCAGCCCCAGCATTTT	CASSWGQGNQPQHF	-	TRBV5-5	TRBJ1-5	TRBD1
TGCGCCAGCAGCTTGGAGTCGAGTAATTCACCCCTCCACTTT	CASSLESSNSPLHF	-	TRBV5-1	TRBJ1-6	-
TGCGCCAGCAGCTCGCGGGGGCTCGGGGAGCTGTTTTTT	CASSSRGLGELFF	-	TRBV5-1	TRBJ2-2	-
TGTGCCACCTTGCCATCTAGCGGAAGCTCCTACGAGCAGTACTTC	CATLPSSGSSYEQYF	-	TRBV6-5	TRBJ2-7	TRBD2
TGTGCCAGTAGCGATCGGGACAGCCTCTACGAGCAGTACTTC	CASSDRDSLYEQYF	few	TRBV19	TRBJ2-7	TRBD1
TGCAGCGTTGGAGGGGGACAGGGAAGAGGAAACACCATATATTTT	CSVGGGQGRGNTIYF	-	TRBV29-1	TRBJ1-3	TRBD1
TGTGCCAGCAGCTTAGGAGGGCCCGAGGCCGGGGAGCTGTTTTTT	CASSLGGPEAGELFF	-	TRBV7-9	TRBJ2-2	-
TGTGCCAGCAGCCCCCTACTTCAGACTAGGGCACACAATGAGCAGTTCTTC	CASSPLLQTRAHNEQFF	few	TRBV4-2	TRBJ2-1	-
TGTGCCTGGAGTGTAGGACAGAAGGACTACACCTTC	CAWSVGQKDYTF	few	TRBV30	TRBJ1-2	-
TGTGCCATCAGTGAACGACAGGGGGCGAACACTGAAGCTTTCTTT	CAISERQGANTEAFF	-	TRBV10-3	TRBJ1-1	TRBD1
TGCGCCAGCAGCCGACTAGCGGGGACCTACAATGAGCAGTTCTTC	CASSRLAGTYNEQFF	few	TRBV5-1	TRBJ2-1	TRBD2
TGTGCCAGCAGCCGATCGGGGACTGGTGGCTACACCTTC	CASSRSGTGGYTF	-	TRBV7-3	TRBJ1-2	-
TGTGCCAGCAGTGAAGCGGGGGAGCATGGCTACACCTTC	CASSEAGEHGYTF	-	TRBV25-1	TRBJ1-2	-
TGTGCCAGCAGCTCCGGGGGGAGAGAGACCCAGTACTTC	CASSSGGRETQYF	-	TRBV7-3	TRBJ2-5	TRBD2
TGTGCCAGCAGCCTCGGGACTAGCGGGGGTAGTAGGCAGTTCTTC	CASSLGTSGGSRQFF	-	TRBV7-3	TRBJ2-1	TRBD2
TGCAGCGTTGACGGACAGGGGGCGGACACTGAAGCTTTCTTT	CSVDGQGADTEAFF	-	TRBV29-1	TRBJ1-1	TRBD1
TGCGCCAGCAGCTTGGAAGGGTTATCCTACGAGCAGTACTTC	CASSLEGLSYEQYF	-	TRBV5-1	TRBJ2-7	-
TGCGCCAGCAGCGAAGGGACAGGTCATGGCTACACCTTC	CASSEGTGHGYTF	-	TRBV5-1	TRBJ1-2	TRBD1
TGTGCCAGCAGCCCCCGAGTCCGGCTAGCGGAGATCACAGATACGCAGTATTTT	CASSPRVRLAEITDTQYF	-	TRBV27	TRBJ2-3	TRBD2